These 21 T cell receptor beta chains originate from one sample sequenced in a study of shared clonotypes between healthy human individuals. The table came from immunoSEQ multiplex PCR; TCRdb's copy has only in-frame clones and leaves some out. The table lists some 2.1 million clones, 85% to 95% of them singletons. The material sequenced was naive CD4+ T cells sorted from blood. Subset given: CD45RA+ positively selected. The receptors were sampled from a man aged 18 to 35 in good health.

J is TRBJ1-1 and V is TRBV30, with 7 bases matching TRBD1. V dropped 3 bases and J dropped 2; count of bases not matched to a gene: 6. The CDR3 length is 14 residues. Germline V lookup: CDR1 GTSNPN, CDR2 SVGIG (reference sequence). The CDR3 DNA sequence: TGTGCCTGGAGAACGGGACAGAAAAACACTGAAGCTTTCTTT. Translation: CAWRTGQKNTEAFF. The variable domain in full, with the rest retrieved from reference TRBV30 and TRBJ1-1, is SQTIHQWPATLVQPVGSPLSLECTVEGTSNPNLYWYRQAAGRGLQLLFYSVGIGQISSEVPQNLSASRPQDRQFILSSKKLLLSDSGFYLCAWRTGQKNTEAFFGQGTRLTVV.

The chain carries TRBV29-1 and TRBJ2-5; tentatively, D is TRBD2 (5 bases). Trimming took off 0 bases at V and 11 bases at J, with 13 bases between the two ends. Germline-derived CDR1 and CDR2 are SQVTM and ANQGSEA. The CDR3 spans 12 residues. Written as DNA, the CDR3 is TGCAGCGTTGAAGATCTCGAGACTATGCAGTACTTC. Translating gives CSVEDLETMQYF.

The chain uses TRBV2 and TRBJ2-3; 9 bases fit TRBD1. CDR1 SNHLY and CDR2 FYNNEI come from the germline V gene. V lost 2 bases and J lost 4; bases outside the gene matches: 1. The CDR3 sequence is 14 residues long. The CDR3 DNA reads as TGTGCCAGCAGTGAAACAGGGGGCCCAGATACGCAGTATTTT. It specifies CASSETGGPDTQYF.

The V call is TRBV9, the J call TRBJ1-3; D gene ambiguous. Germline V gives CDR1 SGDLS, CDR2 YYNGEE. The V and J ends lost 3 bases and 3 bases respectively, with 7 bases between them. The CDR3 is made up of 13 amino acids. The CDR3 DNA reads as TGTGCCAGCAGCGCTAGTAGTGGAAACACCATATATTTT. Residues: CASSASSGNTIYF.

The V and J genes are TRBV28 and TRBJ2-7; 8 bases line up with TRBD2. Germline trimming cut 6 bases from V and 1 base from J; bases unmatched to any gene: 5. The CDR3 is 14 amino acids. Germline V gene data show CDR1 as MDHEN and CDR2 as SYDVKM. Here the CDR3 reads CASRTGGSSYEQYF. CDR3 DNA: TGTGCCAGCAGGACGGGAGGGAGTTCCTACGAGCAGTACTTC.

The chain links TRBV15 to TRBJ1-1, with TRBD1 identical over 8 bases. Germline CDR1 and CDR2: LNHNV and YYDKDF (reference sequence). V trimming: 3 bases; J trimming: 5 bases; junction bases outside the gene matches: 8. This CDR3 comprises 15 residues. Here the CDR3 DNA reads TGTGCCACCAGCAGCCGGGACAGGCTGGGGACTGAAGCTTTCTTT. It specifies CATSSRDRLGTEAFF.

This chain links TRBV5-6 with TRBJ2-7, with D uncertain. Germline lookup yields CDR1 SGHDT and CDR2 YYEEEE. This CDR3 region has 16 residues. The germline V and J ends were trimmed by 3 bases and 0 bases, with 16 bases remaining between them. As DNA, the CDR3 is TGTGCCAGCAGCTCCCTGACATGGAGTAGCTCCTACGAGCAGTACTTC. Translating gives CASSSLTWSSSYEQYF.

This chain joins TRBV7-9 and TRBJ2-3; D is unresolved. V lost 1 base and J 11 bases, leaving 10 bases between the germline ends. This CDR3 has 12 residues. Germline V gene lookup returns CDR1 SEHNR and CDR2 FQNEAQ (reference sequence). DNA for the CDR3: TGTGCCAGCAGCTTAGATGGGCCGGGGCAGTATTTT. This translates into CASSLDGPGQYF.

The chain combines TRBV5-6 with TRBJ1-5; D unclear. This CDR3 region has 16 residues. The V end was cut by 1 base, the J end by 0 bases, with 11 bases between. From germline, CDR1 is SGHDT and CDR2 YYEEEE. DNA of the CDR3: TGTGCCAGCAGCTTGCAGCAGACCTTTAGCAATCAGCCCCAGCATTTT. Its translation: CASSLQQTFSNQPQHF.

J is TRBJ1-4 and V is TRBV5-6; the match to TRBD1 covers 10 bases. V trimming: 5 bases; J trimming: 5 bases; junction bases outside the gene matches: 3. CDR1 SGHDT and CDR2 YYEEEE come from the germline V gene. This CDR3 is built from 14 residues. This CDR3 reads CASRKTGGNEKLFF. The CDR3 coding sequence is TGTGCCAGCAGGAAGACAGGGGGCAATGAAAAACTGTTTTTT.

Concerning this clone: This sample includes further DNA sequences coding for the same CDR3. The J gene is TRBJ2-7, the V gene TRBV6-5, with 7 bases fitting TRBD1. CDR1 MNHEY and CDR2 SVGAGI come from the germline V gene. V lost 2 bases and J lost 2; bases outside the gene matches: 3. This CDR3 comprises 14 residues. DNA for the CDR3: TGTGCCAGCAGTTACGCGAGGGGGCCCTACGAGCAGTACTTC. Protein product: CASSYARGPYEQYF.

The chain links TRBV19 to TRBJ2-5; 8 nucleotides match TRBD2. V lost 6 bases to trimming and J lost 4 bases; unmatched junction nucleotides: 7. Germline V gives CDR1 LNHDA, CDR2 SQIVND (reference sequence). CDR3 length equals 14 residues. The CDR3 is CASSGLAAGETQYF. The DNA for the CDR3 is TGTGCCAGTAGCGGACTAGCCGCAGGAGAGACCCAGTACTTC.

This clone was recorded once. The V call is TRBV15, the J call TRBJ2-1, with D possibly matching TRBD1 (6 bases). Germline CDR1 reads LNHNV; CDR2 reads YYDKDF (reference sequence). Trimming removed 4 bases from V and 5 bases from J, with 24 bases in between. The CDR3 contains 18 residues. As DNA, the CDR3 is TGTGCCACCAGCATAGGTTTGGGACACTCCGAGGTTGACAATGAGCAGTTCTTC. Its translation is CATSIGLGHSEVDNEQFF.

The V gene is TRBV4-1, the J gene TRBJ1-4, with D perhaps matching TRBD1 (5 bases). V was shortened by 3 bases and J by 4 bases, with 12 bases between the two germline ends. CDR1 MGHRA and CDR2 YSYEKL come from the germline V gene. The CDR3 totals 15 residues. CDR3 protein: CASSQFRDGNEKLFF. CDR3 nucleotides: TGCGCCAGCAGCCAGTTCCGGGACGGTAATGAAAAACTGTTTTTT.

The chain carries TRBV5-1 and TRBJ2-7, with 9 bases matching TRBD1. The CDR3 consists of 16 residues. Trimming took 1 base from V and 4 from J; bases not matched to a gene: 9. CDR1 is SGHRS, CDR2 YFSETQ, per germline. CDR3 bases: TGCGCCAGCAGCTTGCGTACGGGACAGGGTTCATACGAGCAGTACTTC. This sequence encodes CASSLRTGQGSYEQYF.

The chain links TRBV11-2 to TRBJ2-4; the D gene could be TRBD1 or TRBD2 (5 bases each). The CDR3 covers 15 residues. V was cut by 4 bases and J by 1 base, with 11 bases left in between. Germline V gene sequence: CDR1 SGHAT, CDR2 FQNNGV. The CDR3 loop reads CASSSLEGAKNIQYF. For the CDR3, the DNA is TGTGCCAGCAGCTCCCTTGAGGGGGCCAAAAACATTCAGTACTTC.

This chain joins TRBV27 and TRBJ1-2; D call uncertain. The CDR3 is 13 amino acids. Germline CDR1 and CDR2: MNHEY and SMNVEV (reference sequence). V shed 1 base and J shed 8 bases, with 11 bases lying between them. The CDR3 here is CASSLYDDRGYTF. The DNA of the CDR3 is TGTGCCAGCAGTTTATACGACGACCGGGGCTACACCTTC.

This chain uses TRBV5-4 with TRBJ1-6, with 10 bases identical to TRBD1. The CDR3 consists of 14 residues. Germline V CDR1 and CDR2: SGHNT, YYREEE (reference sequence). Losses at the gene ends were 4 bases for V and 12 bases for J; bases not matched to a gene: 7. CDR3 in amino acids: CASSRPGQGQPLHF. In DNA form, the CDR3 reads TGTGCCAGCAGCAGACCGGGACAGGGGCAACCCCTCCACTTT.

V and J are TRBV7-2 and TRBJ2-5, with TRBD2 matching 7 bases. The germline V gene encodes CDR1 SGHTA and CDR2 FQGNSA. V shed 5 bases, J shed 3 bases, and the junction held 12 bases outside the gene matches. The CDR3 runs to 16 residues. The CDR3 DNA reads TGTGCCAGCAGCCGCGGGAGCGGGTCCGGGAAAGAGACCCAGTACTTC. It specifies CASSRGSGSGKETQYF.

The gene calls are TRBV29-1 and TRBJ2-3; the match to TRBD2 covers 11 bases. V shed 2 bases, J shed 4 bases, and the junction held 5 bases outside the gene matches. CDR3 length equals 15 residues. Germline-derived CDR1 and CDR2 are SQVTM and ANQGSEA. This CDR3 reads CSVESTSGSSDTQYF. The DNA for the CDR3 is TGCAGCGTTGAAAGTACTAGCGGGAGTTCAGATACGCAGTATTTT.

This clone was detected only once. This chain connects TRBV18 to TRBJ1-5, with D tentatively TRBD1 (6 bases). Trimming shortened V by 2 bases and J by 1 base, and 12 bases separated the two germline ends. CDR1 is KGHSH and CDR2 is LQKENI in the germline V gene. This CDR3 region has 16 residues. This CDR3 reads CASSPNRAKSNQPQHF. In DNA, the CDR3 is TGTGCCAGCTCACCAAACAGGGCGAAGAGCAATCAGCCCCAGCATTTT. Filled out from reference TRBV18 and TRBJ1-5, the complete variable domain reads NAGVMQNPRHLVRRRGQEARLRCSPMKGHSHVYWYRQLPEEGLKFMVYLQKENIIDESGMPKERFSAEFPKEGPSILRIQQVVRGDSAAYFCASSPNRAKSNQPQHFGDGTRLSIL.